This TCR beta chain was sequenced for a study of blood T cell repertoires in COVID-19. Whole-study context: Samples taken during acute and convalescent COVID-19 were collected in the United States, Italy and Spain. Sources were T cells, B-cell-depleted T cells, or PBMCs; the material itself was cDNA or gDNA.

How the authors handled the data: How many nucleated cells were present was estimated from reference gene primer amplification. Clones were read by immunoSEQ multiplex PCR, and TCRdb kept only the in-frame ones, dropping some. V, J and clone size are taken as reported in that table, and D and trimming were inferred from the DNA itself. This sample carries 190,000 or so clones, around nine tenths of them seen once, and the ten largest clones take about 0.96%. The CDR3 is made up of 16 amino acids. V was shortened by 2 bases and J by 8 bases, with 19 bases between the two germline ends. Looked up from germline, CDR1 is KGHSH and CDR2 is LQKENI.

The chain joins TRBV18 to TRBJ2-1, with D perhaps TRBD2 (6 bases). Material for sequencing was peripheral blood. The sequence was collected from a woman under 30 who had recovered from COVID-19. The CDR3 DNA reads TGTGCCAGCTCACCATCGGGGGACCTAGCTAATCATGAGCAGTTCTTC. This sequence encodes CASSPSGDLANHEQFF.